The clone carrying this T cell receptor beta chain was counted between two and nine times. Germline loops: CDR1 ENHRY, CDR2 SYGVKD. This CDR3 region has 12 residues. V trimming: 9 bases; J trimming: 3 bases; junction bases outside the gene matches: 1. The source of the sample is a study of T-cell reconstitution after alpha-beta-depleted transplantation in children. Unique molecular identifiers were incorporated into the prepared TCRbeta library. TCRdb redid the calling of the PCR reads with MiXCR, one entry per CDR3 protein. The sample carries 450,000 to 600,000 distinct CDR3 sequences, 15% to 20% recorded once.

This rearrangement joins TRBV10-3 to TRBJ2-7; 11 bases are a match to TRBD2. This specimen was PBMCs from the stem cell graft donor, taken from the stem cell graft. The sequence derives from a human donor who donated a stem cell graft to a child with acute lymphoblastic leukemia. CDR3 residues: CAIGTSGYEQYF. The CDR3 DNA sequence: TGTGCCATTGGGACTAGCGGCTACGAGCAGTACTTC.